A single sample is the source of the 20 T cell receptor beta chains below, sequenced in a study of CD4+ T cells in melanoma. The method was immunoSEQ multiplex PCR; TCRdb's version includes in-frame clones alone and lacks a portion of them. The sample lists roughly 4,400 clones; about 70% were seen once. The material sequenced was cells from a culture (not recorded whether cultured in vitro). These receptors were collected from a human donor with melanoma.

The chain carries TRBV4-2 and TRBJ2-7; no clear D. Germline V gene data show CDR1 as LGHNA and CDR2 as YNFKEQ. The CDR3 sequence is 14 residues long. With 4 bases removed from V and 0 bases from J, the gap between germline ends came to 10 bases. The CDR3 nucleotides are TGTGCCAGCAGCCGAGACGGTAGCTCCTACGAGCAGTACTTC. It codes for CASSRDGSSYEQYF.

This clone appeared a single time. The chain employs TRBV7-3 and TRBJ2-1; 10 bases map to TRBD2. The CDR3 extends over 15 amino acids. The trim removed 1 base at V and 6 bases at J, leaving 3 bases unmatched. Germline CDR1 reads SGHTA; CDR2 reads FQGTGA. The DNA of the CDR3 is TGTGCCAGCAGCTTAATTAGCGGGGGGCCCAATGAGCAGTTCTTC. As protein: CASSLISGGPNEQFF.

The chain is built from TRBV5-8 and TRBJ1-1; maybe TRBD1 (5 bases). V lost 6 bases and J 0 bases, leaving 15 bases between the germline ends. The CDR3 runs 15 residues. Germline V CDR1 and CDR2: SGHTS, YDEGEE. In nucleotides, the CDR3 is TGTGCCAGCACCAAGACGACAGCCTTGAACACTGAAGCTTTCTTT. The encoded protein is CASTKTTALNTEAFF.

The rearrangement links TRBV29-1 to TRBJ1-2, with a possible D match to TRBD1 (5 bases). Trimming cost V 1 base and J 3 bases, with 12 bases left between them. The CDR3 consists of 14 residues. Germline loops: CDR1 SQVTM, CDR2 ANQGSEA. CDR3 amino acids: CSVEVSRAHYGYTF. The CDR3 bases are TGCAGCGTTGAAGTCTCCAGGGCCCACTATGGCTACACCTTC. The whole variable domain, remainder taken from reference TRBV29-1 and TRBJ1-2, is SAVISQKPSRDICQRGTSLTIQCQVDSQVTMMFWYRQQPGQSLTLIATANQGSEATYESGFVIDKFPISRPNLTFSTLTVSNMSPEDSSIYLCSVEVSRAHYGYTFGSGTRLTVV.

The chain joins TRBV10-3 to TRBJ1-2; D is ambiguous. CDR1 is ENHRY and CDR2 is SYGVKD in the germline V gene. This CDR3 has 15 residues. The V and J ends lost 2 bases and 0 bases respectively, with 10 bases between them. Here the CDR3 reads CAISEDTEANYGYTF. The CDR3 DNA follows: TGTGCCATCAGTGAGGATACTGAAGCTAACTATGGCTACACCTTC.

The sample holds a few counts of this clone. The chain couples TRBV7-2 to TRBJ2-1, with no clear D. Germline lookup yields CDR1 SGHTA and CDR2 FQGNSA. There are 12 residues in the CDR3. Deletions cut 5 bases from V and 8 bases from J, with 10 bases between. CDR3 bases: TGTGCCAGCAGCCCCCGGGCTGATGAGCAGTTCTTC. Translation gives CASSPRADEQFF.

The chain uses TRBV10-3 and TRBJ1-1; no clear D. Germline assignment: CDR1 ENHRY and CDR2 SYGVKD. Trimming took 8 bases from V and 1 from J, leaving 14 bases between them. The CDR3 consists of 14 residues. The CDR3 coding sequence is TGTGCCATCCATCCCGCCAAAGAGAACACTGAAGCTTTCTTT. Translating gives CAIHPAKENTEAFF.

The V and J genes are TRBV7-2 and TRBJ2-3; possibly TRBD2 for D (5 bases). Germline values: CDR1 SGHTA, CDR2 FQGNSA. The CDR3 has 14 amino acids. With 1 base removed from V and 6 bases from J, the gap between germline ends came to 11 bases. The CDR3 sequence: CASSLVTGLDTQYF. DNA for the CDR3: TGTGCCAGCAGCTTAGTAACGGGGTTGGATACGCAGTATTTT.

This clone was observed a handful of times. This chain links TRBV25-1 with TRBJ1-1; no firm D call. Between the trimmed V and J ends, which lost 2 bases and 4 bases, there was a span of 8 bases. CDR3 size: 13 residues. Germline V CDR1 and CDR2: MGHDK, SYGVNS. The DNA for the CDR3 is TGTGCCAGCAGTGAAATGGGGAGCACTGAAGCTTTCTTT. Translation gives CASSEMGSTEAFF.

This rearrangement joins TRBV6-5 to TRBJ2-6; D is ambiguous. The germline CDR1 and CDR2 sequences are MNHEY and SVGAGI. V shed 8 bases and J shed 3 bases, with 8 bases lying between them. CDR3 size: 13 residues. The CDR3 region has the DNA TGTGCCAGCGGCCCCGTTGGGGCCAACGTCCTGACTTTC. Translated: CASGPVGANVLTF.

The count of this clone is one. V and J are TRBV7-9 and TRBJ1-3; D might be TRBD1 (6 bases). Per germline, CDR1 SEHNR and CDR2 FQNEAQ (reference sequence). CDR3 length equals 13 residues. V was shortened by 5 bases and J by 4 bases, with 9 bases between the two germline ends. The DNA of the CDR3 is TGTGCCAGCAGCCCCAGGGGAGGAAACACCATATATTTT. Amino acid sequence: CASSPRGGNTIYF.

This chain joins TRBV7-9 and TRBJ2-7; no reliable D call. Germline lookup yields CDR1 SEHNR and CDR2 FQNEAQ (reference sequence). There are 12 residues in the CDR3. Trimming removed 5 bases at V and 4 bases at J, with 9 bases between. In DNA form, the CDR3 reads TGTGCCAGCAGCACGACCAGGTACGAGCAGTACTTC. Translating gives CASSTTRYEQYF.

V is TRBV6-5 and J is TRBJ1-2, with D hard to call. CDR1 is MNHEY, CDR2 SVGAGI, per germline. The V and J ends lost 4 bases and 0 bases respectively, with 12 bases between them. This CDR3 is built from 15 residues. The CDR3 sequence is CASSFRQTPNYGYTF. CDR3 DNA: TGTGCCAGCAGTTTCCGACAAACACCTAACTATGGCTACACCTTC.

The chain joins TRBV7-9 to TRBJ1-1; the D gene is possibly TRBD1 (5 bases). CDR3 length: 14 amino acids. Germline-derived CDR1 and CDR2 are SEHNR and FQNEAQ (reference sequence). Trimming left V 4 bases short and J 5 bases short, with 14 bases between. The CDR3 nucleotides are TGTGCCAGCAGCTCCATAGGTGGGGGTACTGAAGCTTTCTTT. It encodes CASSSIGGGTEAFF.

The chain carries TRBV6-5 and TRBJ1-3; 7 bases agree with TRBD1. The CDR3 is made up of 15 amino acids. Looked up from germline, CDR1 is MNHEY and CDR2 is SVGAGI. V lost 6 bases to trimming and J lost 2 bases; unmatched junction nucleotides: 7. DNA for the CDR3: TGTGCCAGCAGCCTAACCACAGGGGCTGGAAACACCATATATTTT. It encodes CASSLTTGAGNTIYF.

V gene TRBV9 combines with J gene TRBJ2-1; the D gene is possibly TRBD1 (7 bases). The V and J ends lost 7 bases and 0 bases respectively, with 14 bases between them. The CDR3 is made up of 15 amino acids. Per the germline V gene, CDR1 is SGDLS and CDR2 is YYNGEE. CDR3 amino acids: CASCRGDSSYNEQFF. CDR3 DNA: TGTGCCAGCTGCAGGGGGGACAGCTCCTACAATGAGCAGTTCTTC.

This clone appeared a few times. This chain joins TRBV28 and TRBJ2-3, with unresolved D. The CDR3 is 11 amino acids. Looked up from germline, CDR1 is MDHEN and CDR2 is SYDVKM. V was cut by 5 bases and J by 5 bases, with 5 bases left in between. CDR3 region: CASSGIDTQYF. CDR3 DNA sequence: TGTGCCAGCAGTGGGATAGATACGCAGTATTTT.

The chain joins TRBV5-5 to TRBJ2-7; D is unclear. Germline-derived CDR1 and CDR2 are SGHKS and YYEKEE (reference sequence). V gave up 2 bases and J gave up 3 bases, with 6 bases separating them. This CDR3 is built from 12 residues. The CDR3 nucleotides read TGTGCCAGCAGCTTCTCCGTCTACGAGCAGTACTTC. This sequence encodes CASSFSVYEQYF.

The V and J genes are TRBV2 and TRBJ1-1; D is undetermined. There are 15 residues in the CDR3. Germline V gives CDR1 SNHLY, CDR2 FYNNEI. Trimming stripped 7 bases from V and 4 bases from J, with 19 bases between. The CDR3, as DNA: TGTGCCAGCACACGGGAGGATCCCGGGAGCACTGAAGCTTTCTTT. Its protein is CASTREDPGSTEAFF.

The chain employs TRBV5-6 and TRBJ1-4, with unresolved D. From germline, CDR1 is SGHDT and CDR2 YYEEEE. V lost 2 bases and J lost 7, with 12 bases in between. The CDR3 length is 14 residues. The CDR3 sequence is CASSLTGRTEKLFF. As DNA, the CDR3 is TGTGCCAGCAGCTTAACCGGCAGGACTGAAAAACTGTTTTTT. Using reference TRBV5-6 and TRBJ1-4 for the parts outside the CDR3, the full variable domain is DAGVTQSPTHLIKTRGQQVTLRCSPKSGHDTVSWYQQALGQGPQFIFQYYEEEERQRGNFPDRFSGHQFPNYSSELNVNALLLGDSALYLCASSLTGRTEKLFFGSGTQLSVL.